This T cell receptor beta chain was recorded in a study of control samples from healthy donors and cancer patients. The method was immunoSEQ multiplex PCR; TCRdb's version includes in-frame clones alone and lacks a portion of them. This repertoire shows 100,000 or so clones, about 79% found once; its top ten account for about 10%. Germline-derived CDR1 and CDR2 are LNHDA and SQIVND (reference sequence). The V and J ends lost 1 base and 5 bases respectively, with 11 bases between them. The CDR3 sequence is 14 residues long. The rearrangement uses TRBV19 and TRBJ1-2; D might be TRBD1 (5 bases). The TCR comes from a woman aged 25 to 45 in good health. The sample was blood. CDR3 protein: CASSIGTPQYGYTF. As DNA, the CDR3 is TGTGCCAGTAGTATAGGGACACCTCAGTATGGCTACACCTTC. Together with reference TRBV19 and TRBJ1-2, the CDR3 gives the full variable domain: DGGITQSPKYLFRKEGQNVTLSCEQNLNHDAMYWYRQDPGQGLRLIYYSQIVNDFQKGDIAEGYSVSREKKESFPLTVTSAQKNPTAFYLCASSIGTPQYGYTFGSGTRLTVV.